Listed below are T cell receptor beta chains from one sample, sequenced in a study of molecular identifiers for immune sequencing clone quantification. TCRdb redid the calling of the PCR reads with MiXCR, one entry per CDR3 protein. The sample includes approximately 680,000 distinct CDR3 sequences, approximately 24% of them seen just once. The sample was naive CD8+ T cells from blood, with Jurkat cell RNA spiked in. Receptor source: a human donor in good health. Some libraries in this study had Jurkat cell RNA spiked in. CDR3s include the opening cysteine and the closing phenylalanine or tryptophan. The order of the fields is D gene, V gene, J gene, CDR3 length, clone size, CDR3 DNA, CDR3 protein. The D gene is left open where the match is weak. Where a row states a size, it is once, few, many or the class of an expanded clone; other rows omit it.

-	TRBV14	TRBJ2-1	17	-	TGTGCCAGCAGCCAAGATACGGAGGGGGGGCCTTACAATGAGCAGTTCTTC	CASSQDTEGGPYNEQFF
TRBD2	TRBV20-1	TRBJ2-1	15	-	TGCAGTGCTCATTCTAGCGGGAGGCCTGGGAATGAGCAGTTCTTC	CSAHSSGRPGNEQFF
TRBD2	TRBV7-6	TRBJ2-3	15	-	TGTGCCAGCAGCGCCGGGACTAGCAACGCAGATACGCAGTATTTT	CASSAGTSNADTQYF
TRBD1	TRBV7-9	TRBJ2-7	15	-	TGTGCCAGCAGCTCCCCGGGACAGATCTCCTACGAGCAGTACTTC	CASSSPGQISYEQYF
-	TRBV5-4	TRBJ2-2	15	few	TGTGCCAGCAGCTTTTTATCTCCGAACACCGGGGAGCTGTTTTTT	CASSFLSPNTGELFF
-	TRBV4-3	TRBJ1-5	13	many	TGCGCCAGCAGCCAAAGTGAAGGTCAGCCCCAGCATTTT	CASSQSEGQPQHF
TRBD1	TRBV7-2	TRBJ2-2	17	-	TGTGCCAGCAGCCCGACAGACAGGGGTTGGGGTACCGGGGAGCTGTTTTTT	CASSPTDRGWGTGELFF
TRBD1	TRBV13	TRBJ2-3	16	many	TGTGCCAGCAGCGAAAGGACAGGGGCGAGCACAGATACGCAGTATTTT	CASSERTGASTDTQYF
TRBD2	TRBV4-3	TRBJ2-3	19	many	TGCGCCAGCAGCCAAGATCGGGCTAGCGGGGGGATTAGCACAGATACGCAGTATTTT	CASSQDRASGGISTDTQYF
-	TRBV6-1	TRBJ2-4	17	-	TGTGCCAGCAGTATAGGGCGAGCTAACCTAGCCAAAAACATTCAGTACTTC	CASSIGRANLAKNIQYF
TRBD2	TRBV4-3	TRBJ2-7	15	many	TGCGCCAGCAGCCAAGATAGAGCGGGGGCCTACGAGCAGTACTTC	CASSQDRAGAYEQYF
TRBD2	TRBV30	TRBJ2-3	15	many	TGTGCCTGGATAGCGGGGTTGACGGTAACAGATACGCAGTATTTT	CAWIAGLTVTDTQYF
-	TRBV19	TRBJ1-1	13	-	TGTGCCAGTATCCGGCAGGGCGACACTGAAGCTTTCTTT	CASIRQGDTEAFF
-	TRBV30	TRBJ2-7	15	once	TGTGCCTGCAGTGTACATGCAGGGATAGGCTACGAGCAGTACTTC	CACSVHAGIGYEQYF
-	TRBV28	TRBJ2-7	13	many	TGTGCCAGCAGTCTCGGGGCCCTCGGAGAGCAGTACTTC	CASSLGALGEQYF
-	TRBV12-3/TRBV12-4	TRBJ2-3	16	-	TGTGCCAGCAGTCCCTGGGACAAAGCTAGCACAGATACGCAGTATTTT	CASSPWDKASTDTQYF
-	TRBV7-3	TRBJ2-6	20	few	TGTGCCAGCAGCTTTACGTCTGGGGGGCGCTCGGTATCTGGGGCCAACGTCCTGACTTTC	CASSFTSGGRSVSGANVLTF
TRBD2	TRBV27	TRBJ2-3	18	-	TGTGCCAGCAGTTTATCGAAAATCGGTAGCGGGGCCACAGATACGCAGTATTTT	CASSLSKIGSGATDTQYF
TRBD2	TRBV20-1	TRBJ2-1	16	-	TGCAGTGCTAGGCGACTAGCGGCCCTCTCCTACAATGAGCAGTTCTTC	CSARRLAALSYNEQFF
-	TRBV4-2	TRBJ2-1	13	few	TGTGCCAGCAGCGGAAGCGTCGTGCCGGAGCAGTTCTTC	CASSGSVVPEQFF
TRBD2	TRBV20-1	TRBJ2-1	16	-	TGCAGTGCTCCCCCTGTTTTGAGGACTAGCGGGAGGTGGCAGTTCTTC	CSAPPVLRTSGRWQFF
TRBD2	TRBV3-1	TRBJ2-7	18	many	TGTGCCAGCAGCCAAGATCTGATGCTAGCGGGAGGGCCGGGGGAGCAGTACTTC	CASSQDLMLAGGPGEQYF
TRBD1	TRBV15	TRBJ1-2	14	-	TGTGCCACCAGCAGAGACTCGACAGGGTATGGCTACACCTTC	CATSRDSTGYGYTF
-	TRBV9	TRBJ2-5	14	-	TGTGCCAGCAGTGACGGTTGGGACGGAGAGACCCAGTACTTC	CASSDGWDGETQYF
-	TRBV4-3	TRBJ1-3	16	few	TGCGCCAGCAGCCAAGATGCCAGCGCCTCTGGAAACACCATATATTTT	CASSQDASASGNTIYF
-	TRBV27	TRBJ2-7	14	once	TGTGCCAGCAGTTTTAGTGGGAGGATCTACGAGCAGTACTTC	CASSFSGRIYEQYF
TRBD1	TRBV27	TRBJ1-1	14	few	TGTGCCAGCAGTTTTCGGGACAGAAGAACTGAAGCTTTCTTT	CASSFRDRRTEAFF
TRBD1	TRBV4-3	TRBJ1-3	17	-	TGCGCCAGCAGCCAAGATCCTCGGGACAGTTCTGGAAACACCATATATTTT	CASSQDPRDSSGNTIYF
TRBD1	TRBV6-6	TRBJ1-2	14	-	TGTGCCAGCAGTGCCGGGACAGGGGACTATGGCTACACCTTC	CASSAGTGDYGYTF
-	TRBV27	TRBJ1-1	14	many	TGTGCCAGCAGTCCCTCTACGCCCCACACTGAAGCTTTCTTT	CASSPSTPHTEAFF
-	TRBV19	TRBJ1-3	15	many	TGTGCCAGTAGGCCCGCAAGCTTCTCTGGAAACACCATATATTTT	CASRPASFSGNTIYF
TRBD2	TRBV7-8	TRBJ2-3	15	many	TGTGCCAGCAGCCCCGGGACTAGCGGGGCATTTACGCAGTATTTT	CASSPGTSGAFTQYF
TRBD2	TRBV12-3/TRBV12-4	TRBJ2-2	15	-	TGTGCCAGCAGTCCCTACGGGAGGCCTACCGGGGAGCTGTTTTTT	CASSPYGRPTGELFF
TRBD1	TRBV10-3	TRBJ1-5	17	once	TGTGCCATCAGTGGGTCTTTGGGTGGACAGGCGAATCAGCCCCAGCATTTT	CAISGSLGGQANQPQHF
TRBD1	TRBV2	TRBJ1-2	13	few	TGTGCCAGCAGCGCCGGGACAGGGGATGGCTACACCTTC	CASSAGTGDGYTF
-	TRBV6-6	TRBJ1-1	13	many	TGTGCCAGCAGCCAGGACTCGTTCACTGAAGCTTTCTTT	CASSQDSFTEAFF
-	TRBV27	TRBJ2-7	14	-	TGTGCCAGCAGTTTCGCAAGCAGGAGCTACGAGCAGTACTTC	CASSFASRSYEQYF